This is a list of T cell receptor beta chains from one sample in a study of T cells in tuberculosis. Libraries were prepared by immunoSEQ multiplex PCR; TCRdb keeps only in-frame clonotypes and omits some of them. Found here are fewer than 40,000 clones, around 94% of them singletons; the top ten hold 6.5% to 8%. Sequenced sample: PBMCs. These receptors were obtained from a donor between 10 and 35 years old with latent tuberculosis or without tuberculosis infection. Both conserved end residues are part of each CDR3. D genes are given only for firm matches. The size of a clone is reported for some rows only, either as once, few or many, or as a class for expanded clones.

>TRBV5-4|TRBJ2-3|NA|NA
CASSYDSASTDTQYF
TGTGCCAGCAGCTACGACAGCGCAAGCACAGATACGCAGTATTTT
>TRBV19|TRBJ1-5|NA|NA
CASSRPPDRVNQPQHF
TGTGCCAGTAGCCGCCCTCCTGACAGAGTCAATCAGCCCCAGCATTTT
>TRBV6-5|TRBJ1-1|TRBD1|NA
CASSRDRGTEAFF
TGTGCCAGCAGCCGGGACAGGGGGACTGAAGCTTTCTTT
>TRBV28|TRBJ2-3|NA|NA
CASSPITDTQYF
TGTGCCAGCAGTCCTATCACAGATACGCAGTATTTT
>TRBV14|TRBJ2-7|TRBD1|NA
CASSHRAGTGVDEQYF
TGTGCCAGCAGCCACCGTGCCGGGACAGGGGTAGACGAGCAGTACTTC
>TRBV4-1|TRBJ2-1|TRBD2|NA
CASHRTSGRSYNEQFF
TGCGCCAGCCACCGGACTAGCGGGAGGTCGTACAATGAGCAGTTCTTC
>TRBV5-1|TRBJ2-1|TRBD2|NA
CASSLGPAGEVEQFF
TGCGCCAGCAGCTTGGGACCAGCGGGAGAGGTTGAGCAGTTCTTC
>TRBV10-3|TRBJ2-7|TRBD1|NA
CAISDIRGPSSYEQYF
TGTGCCATCAGTGATATCAGGGGGCCGAGCTCCTACGAGCAGTACTTC
>TRBV5-1|TRBJ2-3|NA|once
CASSSEPLGTDTQYF
TGCGCCAGCAGCTCGGAGCCCCTCGGGACAGATACGCAGTATTTT
>TRBV15|TRBJ2-1|NA|NA
CATERGGRDEQFF
TGTGCCACCGAAAGGGGGGGCCGGGATGAGCAGTTCTTC